The entry below gives a single T cell receptor (beta chain) sequence along with its context. An end of the junction does not agree with germline; a read error may underlie this. The sample is drawn from a study of T cells in Graves' hyperthyroidism and ophthalmopathy. Germline CDR1 and CDR2: MGHDK and SYGVNS. CDR3 length: 14 residues. The TCR beta CDR3 regions underwent amplification using RNA transcripts as the source. The HTBI primer set drove a first-round RT-PCR of the TCR CDR3. TCRdb re-called the multiplex PCR reads with MiXCR, one entry per CDR3 protein. The sample has 600,000 to 800,000 distinct CDR3 sequences; under 45% are singletons.

The sequence came from a woman aged 40 to 55 with Graves' hyperthyroidism. The rearrangement joins TRBV25-1 to TRBJ1-1; no clear D. The sample was blood. CDR3: CARRDAGTNTEASF. The CDR3 DNA sequence: TGTGCCCGCAGAGATGCCGGCACGAACACTGAAGCTTCCTTT.